This TCR beta chain was observed in a study of blood T cell repertoires in COVID-19. Authors' analysis steps: Estimation of nucleated cell counts was performed using reference gene primer amplification. Profiled with immunoSEQ multiplex PCR; TCRdb holds only in-frame clones, not every one. Clonal size and the V and J genes are those of that table, whereas D and trimming came from the DNA. The sample comprises about 280,000 clones, approximately 90% of which are singletons, and approximately 4.3% rests with the top ten. Germline lookup yields CDR1 SGHTS and CDR2 YDEGEE. V lost 3 bases and J lost 0, with 13 bases in between. The CDR3 runs to 16 residues.

The clonotype originates from a middle-aged man with acute or convalescent COVID-19. The gene calls are TRBV5-8 and TRBJ2-1, with no clear D. Material: peripheral blood. CDR3 region: CASSSESLSSYNEQFF. In DNA, the CDR3 is TGTGCCAGCAGCTCGGAGTCACTCAGCTCCTACAATGAGCAGTTCTTC. Full variable domain (rest looked up from reference TRBV5-8 and TRBJ2-1): EAGVTQSPTHLIKTRGQQATLRCSPISGHTSVYWYQQALGLGLQFLLWYDEGEERNRGNFPPRFSGRQFPNYSSELNVNALELEDSALYLCASSSESLSSYNEQFFGPGTRLTVL.